This is a list of T cell receptor beta chains from one sample in a study of T cell repertoires in cytomegalovirus infection. Antigens for these TCRs are unknown. TCRdb fed the reads into MiXCR, producing one record per CDR3 protein. Of some 900,000 distinct CDR3 sequences listed, 30% to 35% are singletons. The specimen comprised cultured CD8+ T cells from PBMCs, sampled from culture after CMV antigen stimulation. The receptors come from a human donor in good health (CMV status not recorded). Some clones in this sample may be carry-over from other donors' samples. Both conserved end residues are part of each CDR3. The D gene is left open where the match is weak. A row's size may be missing; if present it is once, few, many or a size class.

abundance	v_gene	j_gene	d_gene	CDR3aa	CDR3nt
few	TRBV11-2	TRBJ1-1	-	CASSPWSRSNTEAFF	TGTGCCAGCAGCCCCTGGAGCAGGAGTAACACTGAAGCTTTCTTT
-	TRBV19	TRBJ2-3	-	CASSIGVRGFSTDTQYF	TGTGCCAGTAGTATAGGGGTCCGGGGATTTAGCACAGATACGCAGTATTTT
few	TRBV27	TRBJ2-7	-	CASSTNPGAYEQYF	TGTGCCAGCAGTACGAACCCGGGAGCCTACGAGCAGTACTTC
-	TRBV9	TRBJ2-3	-	CASSGDGISSTDTQYF	TGTGCCAGCAGCGGAGACGGGATATCTAGCACAGATACGCAGTATTTT
few	TRBV6-1	TRBJ1-3	-	CASSPGTLEGNTIYF	TGTGCCAGCAGCCCGGGAACCCTGGAGGGAAACACCATATATTTT
many	TRBV7-6	TRBJ1-2	-	CASSSGTGSGGYTF	TGTGCCAGCAGCTCGGGAACAGGGTCAGGTGGCTACACCTTC
few	TRBV20-1	TRBJ1-5	TRBD1	CSAPAGQAGPQHF	TGCAGTGCGCCTGCTGGACAGGCTGGGCCCCAGCATTTT
-	TRBV6-2/TRBV6-3	TRBJ2-1	-	CASSYYIPYNEQFF	TGTGCCAGCAGTTACTATATACCCTACAATGAGCAGTTCTTC
-	TRBV7-9	TRBJ1-2	-	CASSPTGWNAYGYTF	TGTGCCAGCAGCCCTACCGGGTGGAACGCCTATGGCTACACCTTC
few	TRBV7-9	TRBJ1-1	-	CASSVDRLNTEAFF	TGTGCCAGCAGCGTGGACAGACTGAACACTGAAGCTTTCTTT
few	TRBV28	TRBJ2-6	TRBD1	CASSSLRTGEAGANVLTF	TGTGCCAGCAGTTCCCTCAGGACAGGGGAGGCTGGGGCCAACGTCCTGACTTTC
-	TRBV10-3	TRBJ1-1	TRBD1	CAIRAPQGLNTEAFF	TGTGCCATCAGAGCCCCACAGGGGTTGAACACTGAAGCTTTCTTT
-	TRBV6-2/TRBV6-3	TRBJ2-3	-	CASSPGTGRMAQYF	TGTGCCAGCAGCCCCGGGACTGGGCGGATGGCGCAGTATTTT
few	TRBV4-1	TRBJ2-4	-	CASSLPGHGNIQYF	TGCGCCAGCAGCCTTCCAGGACACGGGAACATTCAGTACTTC
few	TRBV7-9	TRBJ1-5	-	CASSQVQGNQPQHF	TGTGCCAGCAGCCAAGTACAAGGAAATCAGCCCCAGCATTTT
-	TRBV12-3/TRBV12-4	TRBJ2-2	TRBD2	CASSLPGEGGELFF	TGTGCCAGCAGTTTACCGGGGGAGGGCGGGGAGCTGTTTTTT
-	TRBV2	TRBJ2-1	-	CASTNRDSTNNEQFF	TGTGCCAGCACCAACCGGGACTCGACAAACAATGAGCAGTTCTTC
few	TRBV7-2	TRBJ2-1	-	CASWSGYSYNEQFF	TGTGCCAGCTGGAGCGGATACTCCTACAATGAGCAGTTCTTC
-	TRBV4-1	TRBJ2-1	-	CASSQDDRVTYNEQFF	TGCGCCAGCAGCCAAGATGATAGGGTAACTTACAATGAGCAGTTCTTC
-	TRBV18	TRBJ1-5	TRBD1	CASSPSDRTYLYSNQPQHF	TGTGCCAGCTCACCATCGGACAGGACCTATCTTTATAGCAATCAGCCCCAGCATTTT
few	TRBV12-3/TRBV12-4	TRBJ2-2	-	CAGSDSLTGELFF	TGTGCCGGAAGTGACAGTCTCACCGGGGAGCTGTTTTTT
few	TRBV3-1	TRBJ1-1	-	CASSQVPTRSEAFF	TGTGCCAGCAGCCAAGTACCCACCCGATCTGAAGCTTTCTTT
-	TRBV7-1	TRBJ1-1	-	CASSPDPFVMNTEAFF	TGTGCCAGCAGTCCTGACCCTTTTGTAATGAACACTGAAGCTTTCTTT
few	TRBV12-3/TRBV12-4	TRBJ2-5	-	CASSTFGPLEMGQETQYF	TGTGCCAGCAGTACATTCGGGCCACTAGAAATGGGGCAAGAGACCCAGTACTTC
-	TRBV6-6	TRBJ2-2	TRBD2	CASSLLLLGLGAAGELFF	TGTGCCAGCAGTCTTCTTCTTCTTGGACTAGGCGCGGCCGGGGAGCTGTTTTTT
-	TRBV14	TRBJ2-1	-	CASSQGWGTYNEQFF	TGTGCCAGCAGCCAAGGATGGGGGACCTACAATGAGCAGTTCTTC
many	TRBV7-2	TRBJ1-5	-	CASSLAGQGYQPQHF	TGTGCCAGCAGCTTAGCGGGGCAGGGGTATCAGCCCCAGCATTTT
-	TRBV2	TRBJ2-2	-	CASTEPGQRNTGELFF	TGTGCCAGCACGGAACCGGGCCAGCGAAACACCGGGGAGCTGTTTTTT
-	TRBV29-1	TRBJ2-1	TRBD2	CSVEDLGKRGAYNEQFF	TGCAGCGTTGAAGATCTGGGCAAGCGGGGGGCCTACAATGAGCAGTTCTTC
-	TRBV7-8	TRBJ1-1	-	CASSQDRWGRDTEAFF	TGTGCCAGCAGCCAGGATAGGTGGGGTCGGGACACTGAAGCTTTCTTT
-	TRBV12-3/TRBV12-4	TRBJ1-1	TRBD1	CASSWRTGVNTEAFF	TGTGCCAGCAGTTGGAGGACAGGGGTGAACACTGAAGCTTTCTTT
few	TRBV12-3/TRBV12-4	TRBJ1-3	-	CASSLGDSFSGNTIYF	TGTGCCAGCAGTTTAGGGGACTCTTTCTCTGGAAACACCATATATTTT
-	TRBV20-1	TRBJ2-1	-	CHPGGHSYNEQFF	TGCCACCCAGGAGGGCACTCCTACAATGAGCAGTTCTTC
-	TRBV7-8	TRBJ2-4	-	CASSPRGRSGDIQYF	TGTGCCAGCAGCCCCCGGGGTAGGAGCGGAGACATTCAGTACTTC
few	TRBV7-8	TRBJ1-1	TRBD1	CASSQGQFVAFF	TGTGCCAGCAGCCAGGGACAGTTTGTGGCTTTCTTT
-	TRBV4-2	TRBJ2-1	-	CASSQGSEYQNEQFF	TGTGCCAGCAGCCAAGGGTCGGAGTACCAGAATGAGCAGTTCTTC
-	TRBV11-2	TRBJ1-1	TRBD1	CASSFWDRGGYTEAFF	TGTGCCAGCAGCTTTTGGGACAGGGGCGGGTACACTGAAGCTTTCTTT
many	TRBV7-2	TRBJ1-5	-	CASSLVEGQPQHF	TGTGCCAGCAGCTTAGTTGAGGGACAGCCCCAGCATTTT
few	TRBV7-9	TRBJ2-4	TRBD1	CASSLAWDRDNIQYF	TGTGCCAGCAGCTTAGCGTGGGACAGGGATAACATTCAGTACTTC
-	TRBV12-3/TRBV12-4	TRBJ2-7	TRBD1	CASSFFSAQDREAEQYF	TGTGCCAGCAGTTTTTTTTCCGCCCAGGACAGGGAAGCCGAGCAGTACTTC
many	TRBV7-9	TRBJ1-2	-	CASSRMAGTYGYTF	TGTGCCAGCAGCCGTATGGCTGGGACATATGGCTACACCTTC
many	TRBV7-2	TRBJ2-7	TRBD2	CASSLELAGAYEQYF	TGTGCCAGCAGCTTAGAACTAGCGGGGGCCTACGAGCAGTACTTC
few	TRBV11-3	TRBJ2-1	-	CASSSDKFNEQFF	TGTGCCAGCAGCTCCGACAAGTTCAATGAGCAGTTCTTC
many	TRBV7-8	TRBJ2-2	-	CASSLFRVGGELFF	TGTGCCAGCAGCTTATTTCGGGTTGGCGGGGAGCTGTTTTTT
-	TRBV9	TRBJ2-3	TRBD1	CASSAGDRYTDTQYF	TGTGCCAGCAGCGCCGGGGACAGGTACACAGATACGCAGTATTTT
-	TRBV5-8	TRBJ1-1	TRBD1	CASDRGSAEAFF	TGTGCTTCGGACAGGGGGTCGGCTGAAGCTTTCTTT
-	TRBV10-3	TRBJ2-1	-	CAISEPRGELALNEQFF	TGTGCCATCAGTGAGCCCAGAGGGGAGCTAGCGCTGAATGAGCAGTTCTTC
many	TRBV28	TRBJ2-6	-	CASSLGGGANVLTF	TGTGCCAGCAGTTTGGGTGGAGGGGCCAACGTCCTGACTTTC
-	TRBV20-1	TRBJ1-6	-	CSATRRGPDSPLHF	TGCAGTGCGACCCGGCGGGGGCCGGATTCACCCCTCCACTTT
-	TRBV6-2/TRBV6-3	TRBJ2-3	-	CASSYYVLQGADTDTQYF	TGTGCCAGCAGTTATTACGTTTTACAGGGAGCGGACACAGATACGCAGTATTTT
few	TRBV7-6	TRBJ2-6	-	CASSPDPHGLVSRANVLTF	TGTGCCAGCAGCCCCGACCCTCACGGATTAGTCTCTAGGGCCAACGTCCTGACTTTC
-	TRBV28	TRBJ1-1	TRBD1	CASSPWTGGRSGTEAFF	TGTGCCAGCAGTCCATGGACAGGGGGCAGATCAGGCACTGAAGCTTTCTTT
-	TRBV4-3	TRBJ1-1	-	CASSRQVTDTEAFF	TGCGCCAGCAGCCGACAGGTCACGGACACTGAAGCTTTCTTT